This TCR beta chain was sequenced for a study of T cell changes during pregnancy in multiple sclerosis. Trimming took 2 bases from V and 2 from J, leaving 10 bases between them. This CDR3 region has 14 residues. CDR1 and CDR2 (germline): SGHVS, FNYEAQ. Clones were read by immunoSEQ multiplex PCR, and TCRdb kept only the in-frame ones, dropping some. The repertoire holds under 65,000 clones, with over 90% as singletons. Specimen: CD8+ T cells from peripheral blood mononuclear cells, collected in the third trimester of pregnancy. The receptor was isolated from a female donor with multiple sclerosis, enrolled in a pregnancy study. The chain is built from TRBV7-6 and TRBJ2-7; weak D call: TRBD1 (5 bases). Written as DNA, the CDR3 is TGTGCCAGCAGCTTATCCCCAGGGACCTACGAGCAGTACTTC. This encodes CASSLSPGTYEQYF. The full variable domain, completed using reference TRBV7-6 and TRBJ2-7, is GAGVSQSPRYKVTKRGQDVALRCDPISGHVSLYWYRQALGQGPEFLTYFNYEAQQDKSGLPNDRFSAERPEGSISTLTIQRTEQRDSAMYRCASSLSPGTYEQYFGPGTRLTVT.